These 25 T cell receptor beta chains were all obtained from the same sample, sequenced in a study of blood T cell repertoires in COVID-19. The repertoire was sequenced with immunoSEQ multiplex PCR; TCRdb's copy has only in-frame clones and lacks some. The sample includes 170,000 or so clones, 89% of them seen just once. Sample: peripheral blood. These TCRs come from a man aged 18 to 35 who had recovered from COVID-19.

The V gene is TRBV6-5, the J gene TRBJ1-3; D is undetermined. Germline V gene data show CDR1 as MNHEY and CDR2 as SVGAGI. Trimming cost V 6 bases and J 0 bases, with 9 bases left between them. This CDR3 contains 14 residues. Written as DNA, the CDR3 is TGTGCCAGCAGACCAGGTCACTCTGGAAACACCATATATTTT. Encoded protein: CASRPGHSGNTIYF.

The rearrangement joins TRBV5-1 to TRBJ1-2, with TRBD1 matching over 9 bases. Germline V gene data show CDR1 as SGHRS and CDR2 as YFSETQ. The CDR3 length is 15 residues. Trimming removed 4 bases from V and 8 bases from J; junction bases left unmatched: 12. CDR3: CASSLPGQGSSGYTF. For the CDR3, the DNA is TGCGCCAGCAGCCTCCCAGGACAGGGGAGCTCCGGCTACACCTTC.

In DNA, the CDR3 is TGTGCCAGCAGCCGGGGGTCAGGGAAATACACTGAAGCTTTCTTT. Its translation is CASSRGSGKYTEAFF. The chain carries TRBV7-9 and TRBJ1-1; tentative D call: TRBD1 (5 bases). The CDR3 is 15 residues long. Germline V gives CDR1 SEHNR, CDR2 FQNEAQ (reference sequence). V lost 5 bases and J lost 3, with 16 bases in between.

V and J are TRBV6-2 or TRBV6-3 and TRBJ2-7; 14 bases line up with TRBD2. The length of the CDR3 is 19 residues. The J segment lost 0 bases and the V segment lost 5 bases, leaving 12 bases of the junction unmatched. The V gene's germline CDR1 is MNHEY and CDR2 SVGEGT. In DNA, the CDR3 is TGTGCCAGCAGTACGGGACTAGCGGGAGAGTGGGCGAGCTCCTACGAGCAGTACTTC. Residues: CASSTGLAGEWASSYEQYF.

A few counts support this clone. The rearrangement uses TRBV7-9 and TRBJ2-2; weak D call: TRBD2 (6 bases). V was clipped by 2 bases and J by 0 bases, with 19 bases between them. The CDR3 length is 19 residues. Germline-derived CDR1 and CDR2 are SEHNR and FQNEAQ (reference sequence). The CDR3 loop is CASSLKAGRPVANTGELFF. The CDR3 coding sequence is TGTGCCAGCAGCTTAAAGGCGGGGAGACCGGTCGCGAACACCGGGGAGCTGTTTTTT.

The V and J genes are TRBV29-1 and TRBJ2-1; D is possibly TRBD2 (6 bases). Germline V CDR1 and CDR2: SQVTM, ANQGSEA. The length of the CDR3 is 15 residues. With 1 base removed from V and 4 bases from J, the gap between germline ends came to 14 bases. In DNA form, the CDR3 reads TGCAGCGTTGAAGTATACGGGAGCACATACAATGAGCAGTTCTTC. Its protein product is CSVEVYGSTYNEQFF.

The rearrangement joins TRBV7-2 to TRBJ2-3; possible D gene TRBD2, 6 bases. CDR1 is SGHTA, CDR2 FQGNSA, per germline. V was clipped by 1 base and J by 9 bases, with 20 bases between them. The length of the CDR3 is 16 residues. This CDR3 is CASSLGGGAGYYTQYF. Written as DNA, the CDR3 is TGTGCCAGCAGCTTAGGAGGTGGGGCGGGGTACTACACGCAGTATTTT.

This clone appeared a few times. The rearrangement joins TRBV9 to TRBJ1-1; possible D gene TRBD1, 6 bases. This CDR3 has 18 amino acids. Germline CDR1 is SGDLS and CDR2 is YYNGEE. V was shortened by 3 bases and J by 5 bases, with 26 bases between the two germline ends. The CDR3 DNA sequence: TGTGCCAGCAGCGCCCAGATAACGCGCAATACAGGGCATACTGAAGCTTTCTTT. As protein: CASSAQITRNTGHTEAFF.

The chain carries TRBV29-1 and TRBJ1-2; 10 nucleotides match TRBD1. In germline, CDR1 is SQVTM, CDR2 ANQGSEA. The CDR3 spans 15 residues. The ends lost 7 bases at V and 5 bases at J; junction bases unmatched: 13. CDR3: CSAGPALDRGYGYTF. The CDR3 DNA sequence: TGCAGCGCTGGCCCAGCCTTGGACAGGGGGTATGGCTACACCTTC.

The chain couples TRBV6-5 to TRBJ1-4; no firm D call. The germline CDR1 and CDR2 sequences are MNHEY and SVGAGI. The CDR3 runs to 15 residues. Trimming left V 4 bases short and J 0 bases short, with 9 bases between. The CDR3 bases are TGTGCCAGCAGTTCTTCCGGGTCAACTAATGAAAAACTGTTTTTT. Translated, it gives CASSSSGSTNEKLFF.

V usage is TRBV7-6 and J usage is TRBJ2-3; 7 nucleotides agree with TRBD2. The CDR3 has 15 amino acids. V shed 2 bases, J shed 4 bases, and the junction held 6 bases outside the gene matches. Germline-derived CDR1 and CDR2 are SGHVS and FNYEAQ. The chain's CDR3 is CASSLSGGSPDTQYF. The CDR3 DNA is TGTGCCAGCAGCTTAAGCGGCGGGAGTCCAGATACGCAGTATTTT.

The V gene is TRBV7-2, the J gene TRBJ2-5; D is possibly TRBD1 (6 bases). CDR3 size: 14 residues. Germline values: CDR1 SGHTA, CDR2 FQGNSA. The V end was cut by 4 bases, the J end by 7 bases, with 16 bases between. For the CDR3, the DNA is TGTGCCAGCAGCTCGGGGACCCTCAGGGGGACCCAGTACTTC. It encodes CASSSGTLRGTQYF.

This clone is a singleton in its sample. The rearrangement joins TRBV14 to TRBJ2-1; D perhaps matches TRBD2 (6 bases). Trimming left V 4 bases short and J 6 bases short, with 19 bases between. CDR1 and CDR2 from the germline V gene are SGHDN and FVKESK. CDR3 length equals 16 residues. CDR3 sequence: CASSPPGLLNFNEQFF. The CDR3 DNA sequence: TGTGCCAGCAGCCCACCGGGACTTTTGAACTTCAATGAGCAGTTCTTC.

This chain joins TRBV9 and TRBJ2-1; TRBD2 matches 13 bases. The CDR3 is made up of 17 amino acids. Looked up from germline, CDR1 is SGDLS and CDR2 is YYNGEE. V was pared by 4 bases and J by 2 bases, with 6 bases of the junction left unmatched. The CDR3: CASSRWTSGRPYNEQFF. In nucleotides, the CDR3 is TGTGCCAGCAGCCGATGGACTAGCGGGAGACCCTACAATGAGCAGTTCTTC. Complete variable domain (other parts from reference TRBV9 and TRBJ2-1): DSGVTQTPKHLITATGQRVTLRCSPRSGDLSVYWYQQSLDQGLQFLIQYYNGEERAKGNILERFSAQQFPDLHSELNLSSLELGDSALYFCASSRWTSGRPYNEQFFGPGTRLTVL.

The V call is TRBV6-2 or TRBV6-3, the J call TRBJ1-5; TRBD1 agrees at 11 bases. Germline V gives CDR1 MNHEY, CDR2 SVGEGT. This CDR3 is built from 15 residues. V trimming: 6 bases; J trimming: 7 bases; junction bases outside the gene matches: 8. CDR3 region: CASSLGTGGRQPQHF. CDR3 in DNA: TGTGCCAGCAGCCTAGGGACAGGGGGTAGGCAGCCCCAGCATTTT.

The rearrangement uses TRBV21-1 and TRBJ2-3; the D call of TRBD2 is as the table states it, not checked on the DNA. TRBV21-1 is noted as a pseudogene. There are 17 residues in the CDR3. This CDR3 is CASSPKGSGGRADTQYF. DNA for the CDR3: TGTGCCAGCAGCCCTAAGGGGTCTGGCGGGAGGGCGGATACGCAGTATTTT.

On this clone: An end of the junction differs from the germline gene, which may be a read error. The genes are TRBV5-5 and TRBJ1-2; possible D gene TRBD1, 6 bases. Germline-derived CDR1 and CDR2 are SGHKS and YYEKEE (reference sequence). The CDR3 is 11 residues long. CDR3 loop: CASSLGDTGIF. The DNA for the CDR3 is TGTGCCAGCAGCTTAGGGGACACGGGGATCTTC. Combining the CDR3 with reference TRBV5-5 and TRBJ1-2 gives the whole variable domain DAGVTQSPTHLIKTRGQQVTLRCSPISGHKSVSWYQQVLGQGPQFIFQYYEKEERGRGNFPDRFSARQFPNYSSELNVNALLLGDSALYLCASSLGDTGIFGSGTRLTVV.

The CDR3 is CASSVSGREADTQYF. The CDR3, as DNA: TGTGCCAGCAGCGTAAGCGGGAGGGAGGCAGATACGCAGTATTTT. The V and J genes are TRBV9 and TRBJ2-3; 10 bases match TRBD2. The V gene end was trimmed by 1 base and the J gene end by 4 bases; junction bases not matched to a gene: 3. In germline, CDR1 is SGDLS, CDR2 YYNGEE. This CDR3 contains 15 residues.

The rearrangement links TRBV20-1 to TRBJ1-2, with no clear D. CDR1 is DFQATT, CDR2 SNEGSKA, per germline (reference sequence). The length of the CDR3 is 11 residues. V lost 5 bases to trimming and J lost 5 bases, with 9 bases between them. The CDR3 nucleotides are TGCAGTGCTGTTCTCGGGTATGGCTACACCTTC. This codes for CSAVLGYGYTF.

The V and J genes are TRBV21-1 and TRBJ1-1; the table's D gene call, TRBD1, was not cross checked with the DNA. TRBV21-1 counts as a pseudogene. This CDR3 contains 17 residues. The CDR3: CASMSSWTGAMGTEAFF. Here the CDR3 DNA reads TGTGCCAGCATGAGTAGTTGGACAGGAGCCATGGGCACTGAAGCTTTCTTT.

The chain couples TRBV28 to TRBJ2-3; 8 bases map to TRBD1. V was clipped by 9 bases and J by 3 bases; unmatched bases: 8. The length of the CDR3 is 14 residues. CDR1 is MDHEN and CDR2 is SYDVKM in the germline V gene. Here the CDR3 DNA reads TGTGCCAGTTGGACAGGGTTGGATACAGATACGCAGTATTTT. Protein: CASWTGLDTDTQYF.

The V and J genes are TRBV4-3 and TRBJ2-1; TRBD1 is a possible D gene (5 bases). Germline V lookup: CDR1 LGHNA, CDR2 YSLEER. CDR3 length equals 14 residues. Deletions cut 5 bases from V and 9 bases from J, with 17 bases between. CDR3 coding DNA: TGCGCCAGCAGCGTCGATTCAGGGTGGGGTGAGCAGTTCTTC. Translating it yields CASSVDSGWGEQFF.

The chain has TRBV19 and TRBJ2-7, with 9 bases fitting TRBD1. There are 14 residues in the CDR3. J gave up 2 bases and V 5 bases, and 4 bases lay outside the gene matches. CDR1 is LNHDA and CDR2 is SQIVND in the germline V gene (reference sequence). The CDR3 here is CASSAGTGTYEQYF. CDR3 in DNA: TGTGCCAGTAGTGCCGGGACAGGGACCTACGAGCAGTACTTC.

V usage is TRBV30 and J usage is TRBJ1-5; D gene ambiguous. Trimming cost V 1 base and J 5 bases, with 6 bases left between them. CDR1 is GTSNPN and CDR2 is SVGIG in the germline V gene (reference sequence). This CDR3 contains 12 residues. The CDR3 spells CAWSEDYQPQHF. The CDR3, as DNA: TGTGCCTGGAGTGAGGACTATCAGCCCCAGCATTTT.

This chain uses TRBV4-2 with TRBJ2-3, with 13 positions matching TRBD2. Germline V gene lookup returns CDR1 LGHNA and CDR2 YNFKEQ. The CDR3 extends over 18 amino acids. The junction had 9 bases not matched to a gene; V was cut back by 1 base and J by 5 bases. This CDR3 is CASSQGLAGGGWKDTQYF. DNA for the CDR3: TGTGCCAGCAGCCAAGGACTAGCGGGAGGAGGTTGGAAAGATACGCAGTATTTT.